These T cell receptor beta chains were read from a single sample in a study of CD8+ T cells in alopecia areata. The repertoire was sequenced with immunoSEQ multiplex PCR; TCRdb's copy has only in-frame clones and lacks some. Here the sample spans about 290,000 clones, 58% being singletons. Sequencing used CD4+ T cells sorted from blood, obtained at week 24, from a patient treated with tofacitinib. The receptors originated from a human donor with alopecia areata. Both conserved end residues are part of each CDR3. D genes are given only for firm matches. Clone size is stated in some rows and not others, as once, few, many or a class when expanded.

v_gene: TRBV15
j_gene: TRBJ1-1
abundance: NA
d_gene: NA
CDR3aa: CATRIQGNTEAFF
CDR3nt: TGTGCCACCAGGATACAGGGGAACACTGAAGCTTTCTTT

v_gene: TRBV5-1
j_gene: TRBJ1-1
abundance: NA
d_gene: NA
CDR3aa: CASSLGGHLGEAFF
CDR3nt: TGCGCCAGCAGCTTAGGGGGACACTTAGGTGAAGCTTTCTTT

v_gene: TRBV6-5
j_gene: TRBJ1-5
abundance: NA
d_gene: NA
CDR3aa: CATSSVGHGDQPQHF
CDR3nt: TGTGCCACCTCCTCGGTGGGACACGGGGATCAGCCCCAGCATTTT

v_gene: TRBV29-1
j_gene: TRBJ2-1
abundance: NA
d_gene: NA
CDR3aa: CSVRGYNEQFF
CDR3nt: TGCAGCGTTCGGGGGTACAATGAGCAGTTCTTC

v_gene: TRBV7-2
j_gene: TRBJ1-3
abundance: NA
d_gene: NA
CDR3aa: CASSPDRSSGNTIYF
CDR3nt: TGTGCCAGCAGCCCAGACCGTAGCTCTGGAAACACCATATATTTT

v_gene: TRBV7-2
j_gene: TRBJ2-3
abundance: few
d_gene: TRBD2
CDR3aa: CASSLAAGRGGSDTQYF
CDR3nt: TGTGCCAGCAGCTTAGCGGCTGGGCGGGGGGGGTCAGATACGCAGTATTTT

v_gene: TRBV7-2
j_gene: TRBJ1-5
abundance: NA
d_gene: NA
CDR3aa: CASSLRGASQPQHF
CDR3nt: TGTGCCAGCAGCTTAAGGGGGGCGAGTCAGCCCCAGCATTTT

v_gene: TRBV30
j_gene: TRBJ1-5
abundance: NA
d_gene: NA
CDR3aa: CAWRGRNNQPQHF
CDR3nt: TGTGCCTGGAGAGGACGAAACAATCAGCCCCAGCATTTT

v_gene: TRBV7-8
j_gene: TRBJ2-3
abundance: once
d_gene: TRBD1
CDR3aa: CASSPRGQGYTDTQYF
CDR3nt: TGTGCCAGCAGCCCCCGGGGACAGGGATACACAGATACGCAGTATTTT

v_gene: TRBV28
j_gene: TRBJ1-1
abundance: NA
d_gene: NA
CDR3aa: CASSRSGGEAFF
CDR3nt: TGTGCCAGCAGTCGTTCGGGGGGTGAAGCTTTCTTT

v_gene: TRBV19
j_gene: TRBJ1-1
abundance: few
d_gene: NA
CDR3aa: CASSRGDTEAFF
CDR3nt: TGTGCCAGCTCGCGGGGGGACACTGAAGCTTTCTTT

v_gene: TRBV5-1
j_gene: TRBJ2-2
abundance: NA
d_gene: NA
CDR3aa: CASSLEKGMDTGELFF
CDR3nt: TGCGCCAGCAGCTTGGAGAAGGGTATGGACACCGGGGAGCTGTTTTTT

v_gene: TRBV25-1
j_gene: TRBJ2-3
abundance: few
d_gene: TRBD2
CDR3aa: CASSEPRGTSTDTQYF
CDR3nt: TGTGCCAGCAGTGAACCGCGGGGGACTAGCACAGATACGCAGTATTTT

v_gene: TRBV9
j_gene: TRBJ2-7
abundance: NA
d_gene: TRBD2
CDR3aa: CASSPGLAGAYEQYF
CDR3nt: TGTGCCAGCAGCCCAGGACTAGCGGGGGCCTACGAGCAGTACTTC

v_gene: TRBV28
j_gene: TRBJ1-6
abundance: NA
d_gene: NA
CDR3aa: CASIRVGNSPLHF
CDR3nt: TGTGCCAGCATCCGAGTTGGAAATTCACCCCTCCACTTT

v_gene: TRBV5-6
j_gene: TRBJ2-7
abundance: NA
d_gene: NA
CDR3aa: CASSFLGYEQYF
CDR3nt: TGTGCCAGCAGCTTCTTGGGCTACGAGCAGTACTTC

v_gene: TRBV27
j_gene: TRBJ1-6
abundance: once
d_gene: NA
CDR3aa: CASSPRDIRDKNSPLHF
CDR3nt: TGTGCCAGCAGTCCCCGGGATATCCGGGACAAAAATTCACCCCTCCACTTT

v_gene: TRBV12-5
j_gene: TRBJ2-6
abundance: few
d_gene: NA
CDR3aa: CASGPGTGANVLTF
CDR3nt: TGTGCTAGTGGTCCGGGCACTGGGGCCAACGTCCTGACTTTC

v_gene: TRBV13
j_gene: TRBJ2-7
abundance: NA
d_gene: NA
CDR3aa: CASSLNYEQYF
CDR3nt: TGTGCCAGCAGCCTAAATTACGAGCAGTACTTC

v_gene: TRBV6-1
j_gene: TRBJ2-5
abundance: NA
d_gene: NA
CDR3aa: CASIQAGTKETQYF
CDR3nt: TGTGCCAGCATCCAAGCGGGGACAAAGGAGACCCAGTACTTC

v_gene: TRBV4-1
j_gene: TRBJ2-3
abundance: NA
d_gene: TRBD2
CDR3aa: CASQSPRGGSLKQYF
CDR3nt: TGCGCCAGCCAATCACCCCGGGGAGGGAGTTTGAAGCAGTATTTT

v_gene: TRBV28
j_gene: TRBJ2-1
abundance: NA
d_gene: NA
CDR3aa: CASSSPRRGRVIRQFF
CDR3nt: TGTGCCAGCAGCTCCCCGAGGAGGGGACGCGTTATAAGGCAGTTCTTC

v_gene: TRBV30
j_gene: TRBJ2-1
abundance: NA
d_gene: NA
CDR3aa: CAWSFPNEQFF
CDR3nt: TGTGCCTGGAGTTTCCCCAATGAGCAGTTCTTC

v_gene: TRBV5-1
j_gene: TRBJ2-5
abundance: NA
d_gene: NA
CDR3aa: CASSLGTRGEETQYF
CDR3nt: TGCGCCAGCAGCTTGGGGACACGGGGAGAGGAGACCCAGTACTTC

v_gene: TRBV7-2
j_gene: TRBJ1-2
abundance: NA
d_gene: NA
CDR3aa: CASSLAQIQGGYGYTF
CDR3nt: TGTGCCAGCAGCTTAGCCCAGATCCAGGGTGGCTATGGCTACACCTTC

v_gene: TRBV10-3
j_gene: TRBJ1-2
abundance: NA
d_gene: NA
CDR3aa: CAISEGWNYGYTF
CDR3nt: TGTGCCATCAGTGAAGGGTGGAACTATGGCTACACCTTC

v_gene: TRBV4-3
j_gene: TRBJ2-7
abundance: NA
d_gene: TRBD2
CDR3aa: CASSLGTSGAPTAYEQYF
CDR3nt: TGCGCCAGCAGCCTTGGGACTAGCGGGGCCCCAACGGCCTACGAGCAGTACTTC

v_gene: TRBV7-9
j_gene: TRBJ2-7
abundance: NA
d_gene: TRBD1
CDR3aa: CASSPDRVIHEQYF
CDR3nt: TGTGCCAGCAGCCCTGACAGGGTGATACACGAGCAGTACTTC

v_gene: TRBV4-3
j_gene: TRBJ2-6
abundance: NA
d_gene: NA
CDR3aa: CASSQDLRGAYGANVLTF
CDR3nt: TGCGCCAGCAGCCAAGATCTTAGGGGGGCTTACGGGGCCAACGTCCTGACTTTC

v_gene: TRBV13
j_gene: TRBJ2-7
abundance: NA
d_gene: NA
CDR3aa: CASSLVYDEQYF
CDR3nt: TGTGCCAGCAGCTTAGTATACGACGAGCAGTACTTC

v_gene: TRBV29-1
j_gene: TRBJ1-2
abundance: NA
d_gene: TRBD1
CDR3aa: CSVDLTGYYGYTF
CDR3nt: TGCAGCGTGGATCTGACAGGGTACTATGGCTACACCTTC

v_gene: TRBV6-6
j_gene: TRBJ1-2
abundance: NA
d_gene: NA
CDR3aa: CASSYPFHFNYGYTF
CDR3nt: TGTGCCAGCAGTTACCCCTTTCACTTTAACTATGGCTACACCTTC

v_gene: TRBV14
j_gene: TRBJ2-6
abundance: few
d_gene: NA
CDR3aa: CASSQVFRAAGANVLTF
CDR3nt: TGTGCCAGCAGCCAAGTTTTTCGTGCAGCTGGGGCCAACGTCCTGACTTTC

v_gene: TRBV29-1
j_gene: TRBJ1-3
abundance: few
d_gene: TRBD1
CDR3aa: CSATGGASSGNTIYF
CDR3nt: TGCAGCGCCACAGGGGGCGCTTCCTCTGGAAACACCATATATTTT

v_gene: TRBV2
j_gene: TRBJ2-1
abundance: NA
d_gene: NA
CDR3aa: CASNLGFEQFF
CDR3nt: TGTGCCAGCAATCTCGGCTTTGAGCAGTTCTTC

v_gene: TRBV25-1
j_gene: TRBJ2-3
abundance: NA
d_gene: NA
CDR3aa: CASSESATDTQYF
CDR3nt: TGTGCCAGCAGTGAAAGCGCAACAGATACGCAGTATTTT

v_gene: TRBV6-1
j_gene: TRBJ1-5
abundance: NA
d_gene: TRBD1
CDR3aa: CASTTGTGLNQPQHF
CDR3nt: TGTGCCAGTACTACAGGGACAGGGCTTAATCAGCCCCAGCATTTT

v_gene: TRBV7-9
j_gene: TRBJ2-1
abundance: NA
d_gene: TRBD2
CDR3aa: CASGSGGSILNEQFF
CDR3nt: TGTGCCAGCGGCTCCGGGGGGTCAATCCTCAATGAGCAGTTCTTC

v_gene: TRBV20-1
j_gene: TRBJ2-5
abundance: NA
d_gene: NA
CDR3aa: CSVRLGETQYF
CDR3nt: TGCAGTGTGCGACTAGGGGAGACCCAGTACTTC

v_gene: TRBV30
j_gene: TRBJ1-4
abundance: NA
d_gene: NA
CDR3aa: CAWSRGKLFF
CDR3nt: TGTGCCTGGAGTCGGGGAAAACTGTTTTTT

v_gene: TRBV28
j_gene: TRBJ2-7
abundance: NA
d_gene: TRBD1
CDR3aa: CASSLGTAIPGEQYF
CDR3nt: TGTGCCAGCAGTTTAGGGACAGCTATCCCCGGCGAGCAGTACTTC

v_gene: TRBV7-8
j_gene: TRBJ2-4
abundance: NA
d_gene: TRBD1
CDR3aa: CASSSDRGTGNIQYF
CDR3nt: TGTGCCAGCAGCTCCGACAGGGGTACAGGAAACATTCAGTACTTC

v_gene: TRBV11-3
j_gene: TRBJ2-1
abundance: NA
d_gene: NA
CDR3aa: CASSKGGGATDEQFF
CDR3nt: TGTGCCAGCAGTAAGGGAGGGGGCGCCACGGATGAGCAGTTCTTC